This T cell receptor beta chain was recovered during a study of T cell repertoires in cytomegalovirus infection. General study points: Clonotypes of TCR beta that were HLA-C-restricted and CMV-specific dominated the ex vivo response.

MiXCR was run by TCRdb on the reads, yielding one entry per CDR3 protein. The sample records 200,000 to 300,000 distinct CDR3 sequences, approximately 9.1% being singletons. Trimming cost V 4 bases and J 7 bases, with 20 bases left between them. Per the germline V gene, CDR1 is LNHDA and CDR2 is SQIVND (reference sequence). CDR3 size: 16 residues. This clonotype was observed many times. Its matching antigen is unknown. This chain joins TRBV19 and TRBJ1-5; possibly TRBD1 for D (6 bases). The receptor was isolated from a human donor in good health (CMV status not recorded). Some clones in this sample may be carry-over from other donors' samples. The sample was PBMCs. The CDR3 loop reads CASSKWDIVGSQPQHF. DNA for the CDR3: TGTGCCAGTAGTAAATGGGACATTGTTGGCAGCCAGCCCCAGCATTTT.